This TCR beta chain was captured in a study of OX40 agonist ivuxolimab in advanced cancers. V was clipped by 3 bases and J by 5 bases, with 15 bases between them. CDR3 length: 15 residues. In germline, CDR1 is LNHDA, CDR2 SQIVND (reference sequence). This clone showed up just once. Sequencing was performed with immunoSEQ multiplex PCR; in TCRdb, only in-frame clones are kept and a portion is missing. The sample lists roughly 70,000 clones; about 81% were seen once. The sequence came from an adult with an advanced solid tumor such as melanoma, head and neck, liver or kidney cancer. This material consisted of CD4+ or CD8+ T cells sorted from blood, taken in a trial of the OX40 agonist ivuxolimab. The chain joins TRBV19 to TRBJ2-3, with TRBD2 as a possible D gene (5 bases). The chain's CDR3 is CASSILAIRGDTQYF. The CDR3 bases are TGTGCCAGTAGTATCCTTGCCATCCGGGGAGATACGCAGTATTTT.